Shown below are 17 T cell receptor beta chains from a single sample sequenced in a study of blood T cell repertoires in COVID-19. Profiled with immunoSEQ multiplex PCR; TCRdb holds only in-frame clones, not every one. The sample lists 50,000 to 70,000 clones, 60% to 85% occurring once. Sequencing was carried out using peripheral blood. These receptors originate from a man aged 45 to 65 with active or convalescent COVID-19.

The V gene is TRBV19, the J gene TRBJ1-2; the match to TRBD1 covers 9 bases. V dropped 6 bases and J dropped 2; count of bases not matched to a gene: 1. CDR1 is LNHDA, CDR2 SQIVND, per germline (reference sequence). The CDR3 runs to 13 residues. The CDR3 spells CASRGTGNYGYTF. CDR3 bases: TGTGCCAGTAGAGGGACAGGGAACTATGGCTACACCTTC.

The chain links TRBV7-2 to TRBJ2-3; no reliable D call. CDR3 size: 14 residues. Trimming took 5 bases from V and 5 from J, leaving 14 bases between them. Germline loops: CDR1 SGHTA, CDR2 FQGNSA. This CDR3 reads CASSSQAAVDTQYF. Written as DNA, the CDR3 is TGTGCCAGCAGCAGCCAAGCTGCGGTAGATACGCAGTATTTT. The full variable domain, rest sourced from reference TRBV7-2 and TRBJ2-3, is GAGVSQSPSNKVTEKGKDVELRCDPISGHTALYWYRQSLGQGLEFLIYFQGNSAPDKSGLPSDRFSAERTGGSVSTLTIQRTQQEDSAVYLCASSSQAAVDTQYFGPGTRLTVL.

This clone was found a few times. CDR3 in amino acids: CASWIGVYGYTF. For the CDR3, the DNA is TGTGCCAGCTGGATAGGGGTGTATGGCTACACCTTC. This rearrangement joins TRBV11-2 to TRBJ1-2; D is possibly TRBD1 (5 bases). Germline V gene data show CDR1 as SGHAT and CDR2 as FQNNGV. Trimming stripped 8 bases from V and 5 bases from J, with 12 bases between. This CDR3 is 12 amino acids long.

This sequence joins TRBV9 and TRBJ2-5; D is possibly TRBD1 (6 bases). This CDR3 spans 16 amino acids. Germline V gene data show CDR1 as SGDLS and CDR2 as YYNGEE. V was cut by 0 bases and J by 5 bases, with 17 bases left in between. CDR3 loop: CASSVGGTSGRETQYF. DNA of the CDR3: TGTGCCAGCAGCGTAGGAGGGACATCAGGAAGGGAGACCCAGTACTTC.

The chain carries TRBV11-1 and TRBJ1-2; the D gene is possibly TRBD1 (6 bases). Germline V gene lookup returns CDR1 SGHAT and CDR2 FQDESV (reference sequence). This CDR3 has 12 residues. The V and J ends lost 5 bases and 2 bases respectively, with 6 bases between them. CDR3 sequence reads: CASSGQNYGYTF. As DNA, the CDR3 is TGTGCCAGCAGCGGACAGAACTATGGCTACACCTTC.

The chain is built from TRBV5-1 and TRBJ2-3; TRBD2 matches 11 bases. V was pared by 5 bases and J by 5 bases, with 4 bases of the junction left unmatched. The CDR3 totals 14 residues. Germline V CDR1 and CDR2: SGHRS, YFSETQ. The CDR3 sequence is CASSLAGGQDTQYF. The CDR3 DNA follows: TGCGCCAGCAGTTTAGCGGGGGGGCAAGATACGCAGTATTTT.

The count of this clone is one. The rearrangement uses TRBV10-2 and TRBJ2-3; no clear D gene. Trimming took 11 bases from V and 0 from J, leaving 15 bases between them. CDR1 and CDR2 (germline): WSHSY, SAAADI. This CDR3 comprises 14 residues. As DNA, the CDR3 is TGCGCCGTCCAGCCAGGATCTAGCACAGATACGCAGTATTTT. Translated: CAVQPGSSTDTQYF.

This clone was seen a few times. The genes are TRBV5-1 and TRBJ1-1; D is ambiguous. The CDR3 has 15 amino acids. V lost 4 bases to trimming and J lost 1 base, with 14 bases between them. Germline V lookup: CDR1 SGHRS, CDR2 YFSETQ. For the CDR3, the DNA is TGCGCCAGCAGCCAAAGGGAGGGCGGGAACACTGAAGCTTTCTTT. This gives the protein CASSQREGGNTEAFF.

The CDR3 here is CASSSLGQGIGGELFF. CDR3 bases: TGTGCCAGCAGTTCCTTGGGACAGGGGATCGGCGGGGAGCTGTTTTTT. The chain links TRBV27 to TRBJ2-2; 10 bases are a match to TRBD1. The J segment lost 7 bases and the V segment lost 4 bases, leaving 9 bases of the junction unmatched. CDR1 is MNHEY, CDR2 SMNVEV, per germline (reference sequence). The CDR3 consists of 16 residues.

The chain couples TRBV5-4 to TRBJ1-2; D is ambiguous. V was cut by 0 bases and J by 4 bases, with 10 bases left in between. The germline V gene has CDR1 SGHNT and CDR2 YYREEE (reference sequence). The CDR3 contains 14 residues. CDR3 in DNA: TGTGCCAGCAGCTTGGTGGAGGCTGGCTATGGCTACACCTTC. This gives the protein CASSLVEAGYGYTF.

This clone has only one observation. The chain links TRBV7-7 to TRBJ2-5; 7 bases match TRBD2. V gave up 3 bases and J gave up 5 bases; unmatched junction bases: 9. CDR3 length: 15 amino acids. From germline, CDR1 is SSHAT and CDR2 FNYEAQ (reference sequence). CDR3 coding DNA: TGTGCCAGCAGCTTCGGGGGAGGGGATGGCGAGACCCAGTACTTC. This codes for CASSFGGGDGETQYF.

This sequence joins TRBV14 and TRBJ2-3; 9 bases agree with TRBD2. Germline lookup yields CDR1 SGHDN and CDR2 FVKESK. The CDR3 has 16 residues. Losses at the gene ends were 6 bases for V and 4 bases for J; bases not matched to a gene: 11. The CDR3 DNA is TGTGCCAGCAGACGAGCCGGTGCGGGAGGGGCAGATACGCAGTATTTT. Protein sequence: CASRRAGAGGADTQYF.

This chain's CDR3 is CASSATYNSPLHF. CDR3 nucleotide sequence: TGTGCCAGTAGTGCCACTTATAATTCACCCCTCCACTTT. The J gene is TRBJ1-6, the V gene TRBV19, with no clear D. Germline assignment: CDR1 LNHDA and CDR2 SQIVND (reference sequence). V lost 5 bases, J lost 4 bases, and 6 bases lay in between. This CDR3 has 13 residues.

This chain uses TRBV6-5 with TRBJ1-1; maybe TRBD1 (6 bases). CDR1 and CDR2 (germline): MNHEY, SVGAGI. V lost 3 bases to trimming and J lost 3 bases, with 14 bases between them. This CDR3 has 15 residues. CDR3 in amino acids: CASSYTRTAYTEAFF. CDR3 in DNA: TGTGCCAGCAGTTATACGCGGACAGCCTACACTGAAGCTTTCTTT.

The chain recombines TRBV2 with TRBJ1-1; 9 bases match TRBD1. Trimming cost V 6 bases and J 5 bases; bases outside gene matches: 4. Germline CDR1 and CDR2: SNHLY and FYNNEI. The CDR3 is 13 amino acids. The CDR3 DNA is TGTGCCAGCAGAGGACAGGGGTTAACTGAAGCTTTCTTT. Residues: CASRGQGLTEAFF.

The chain combines TRBV15 with TRBJ1-6, with a weak D call TRBD1 (6 bases). Germline CDR1 is LNHNV and CDR2 is YYDKDF (reference sequence). Trimming removed 1 base at V and 14 bases at J, with 15 bases between. The CDR3 extends over 14 amino acids. CDR3 protein: CATSRGQGREALHF. DNA for the CDR3: TGTGCCACCAGCAGAGGGCAGGGGAGAGAAGCCCTCCACTTT.

This clone was seen a few times. CDR3 protein: CASSRTGGGYTF. In nucleotides, the CDR3 is TGTGCCAGCAGCCGGACAGGGGGCGGCTACACCTTC. This chain connects TRBV5-6 to TRBJ1-2; TRBD1 agrees at 11 bases. CDR1 and CDR2 from the germline V gene are SGHDT and YYEEEE. The V and J ends lost 4 bases and 8 bases, in that order; junction bases with no gene match: 1. This CDR3 is 12 amino acids long.